One and the same sample provided the 23 T cell receptor beta chains below, sequenced in a study of tumor-infiltrating lymphocytes in primary liver carcinoma. Co-extracted RNA and DNA came from around 18-30 mg of unsorted bulk tissue. TCR beta cDNA came from roughly 450 ng total RNA, primed with a constant-region primer. Slightly modified ARM-PCR with three nested multiplex PCR rounds yielded TCR beta libraries. With TRBV1-TRBV30 forward primers and a C-beta reverse primer, the first two PCR rounds were run for roughly 10 cycles each. TCRdb ran MiXCR on the multiplex PCR reads and lists one entry per CDR3 protein. Among around 78,000 distinct CDR3 sequences listed, over 70% were seen once. The source material was liver tumor tissue from sampling region 4. Subset meaning: tumor region T4, right-lateral pole. Every receptor here comes from an older woman with primary liver carcinoma and hepatitis B virus infection.

This clonotype has a handful of counts. The chain has TRBV29-1 and TRBJ2-4; tentative D call: TRBD2 (6 bases). Germline V lookup: CDR1 SQVTM, CDR2 ANQGSEA. CDR3 length: 12 amino acids. Trimming left V 6 bases short and J 9 bases short, with 15 bases between. The CDR3 DNA reads TGCAGCGTAATTCACGGGCGGGGCATTCAGTACTTC. Its translation: CSVIHGRGIQYF.

In regard to this clonotype: Since no conserved phenylalanine or tryptophan closes the CDR3, a read error is the likely cause. The genes are TRBV6-1 and TRBJ2-7; 7 bases line up with TRBD1. CDR1 and CDR2 from the germline V gene are MNHNS and SASEGT. This CDR3 is 14 amino acids long. CDR3 DNA sequence: TGTGCCAGCAGTGCGACAGGGTATGCCTACGACCAGTACCTC. Translating gives CASSATGYAYDQYL.

Concerning this clonotype: This sequence may be a read error, since a much larger clone differs from it by one base. The chain joins TRBV5-1 to TRBJ1-2; no reliable D call. Germline V lookup: CDR1 SGHRS, CDR2 YFSETQ. The CDR3 extends over 14 amino acids. Trimming took off 1 base at V and 2 bases at J, with 9 bases between the two ends. In nucleotides, the CDR3 is TGCGCCAGCAGCTTGAATGCCCAGAACTATGGCTACACCTTC. Its protein is CASSLNAQNYGYTF.

To note about this clonotype: Sequence at one end of the junction differs from germline and may be a read error. This rearrangement joins TRBV11-2 to TRBJ2-5; D is uncertain. The CDR3 contains 15 residues. The germline V gene encodes CDR1 SGHAT and CDR2 FQNNGV. In DNA form, the CDR3 reads TGTGTCAGCAGCTTGAGGCTGGGATCGCAAAAGACCCAGTACTTC. Its translation is CVSSLRLGSQKTQYF.

In its sample, this clonotype was seen a few times. Being one base from a much bigger clone, this may be a read error. The CDR3 carries no conserved terminal phenylalanine or tryptophan, so it likely arises from a read error. The gene calls are TRBV6-1 and TRBJ1-1; D is uncertain. The length of the CDR3 is 13 residues. Germline V CDR1 and CDR2: MNHNS, SASEGT. Trimming took off 6 bases at V and 4 bases at J, with 12 bases between the two ends. CDR3 residues: CASRESVGTEAFL. Here the CDR3 DNA reads TGTGCCAGCAGGGAGTCGGTTGGCACTGAAGCTTTCCTT.

About this clonotype: The CDR3 end shows no conserved phenylalanine or tryptophan, and so a read error is likely. The rearrangement uses TRBV11-2 and TRBJ2-7; 9 bases line up with TRBD1. The CDR3 extends over 15 amino acids. Germline CDR1 is SGHAT and CDR2 is FQNNGV. CDR3 in DNA: TGTGCCAGTAGCTTACGATGGACAGGGGAAAACGAGCAGTACTTG. Translating gives CASSLRWTGENEQYL.

Details on this clonotype: This may be a read error: a much more frequent sequence differs by one nucleotide. The chain's CDR3 is CASSSKGSSGSTIYF. For the CDR3, the DNA is TGTGCCAGCAGTTCAAAGGGTTCCTCTGGAAGCACCATATATTTT. The gene calls are TRBV28 and TRBJ1-3, with D uncertain. CDR1 and CDR2 from the germline V gene are MDHEN and SYDVKM. The CDR3 has 15 amino acids.

Worth noting for this clonotype: A junction end diverges from the germline sequence, so it may reflect a read error. V gene TRBV5-6 combines with J gene TRBJ2-7, with D perhaps matching TRBD2 (6 bases). This CDR3 has 17 amino acids. From germline, CDR1 is SGHDT and CDR2 YYEEEE. CDR3 nucleotides: TGTGCCAACAGCCGGCCCTTCTCCCGGGAGCCCTCCTACGAGCAGTACTTC. It specifies CANSRPFSREPSYEQYF.

The rearrangement links TRBV2 to TRBJ2-5, with TRBD1 matching 10 bases. This CDR3 has 16 residues. Germline assignment: CDR1 SNHLY and CDR2 FYNNEI. V shed 8 bases and J 4 bases; nucleotides not matched to a gene: 13. The CDR3 here is CASGRQGAGIGETQYF. As DNA, the CDR3 is TGTGCCAGCGGAAGACAGGGGGCAGGAATAGGAGAGACCCAGTACTTC.

Relative to its sample, this clonotype is medium-sized. The V and J genes are TRBV6-1 and TRBJ2-7, with a possible D match to TRBD1 (5 bases). The germline V gene has CDR1 MNHNS and CDR2 SASEGT. The CDR3 has 16 residues. V was pared by 1 base and J by 0 bases, with 13 bases between. CDR3 sequence (DNA): TGTGCCAGCAGTGAAGAAGAGGCTAGGGGCTCCTACGAGCAGTACTTC. Encoded protein: CASSEEEARGSYEQYF.

This clonotype was counted between two and nine times. The chain employs TRBV28 and TRBJ2-1, with TRBD2 matching 7 bases. There are 15 residues in the CDR3. CDR1 is MDHEN and CDR2 is SYDVKM in the germline V gene. The CDR3 nucleotides read TGTGTCAGTCACACTTCTAGTGGGAGGGCCGGGGAGCAGTTCTTC. It yields the protein CVSHTSSGRAGEQFF.

About this clonotype itself: Because the CDR3 is missing its conserved closing phenylalanine or tryptophan, this is likely a read error. The V call is TRBV5-6, the J call TRBJ2-1; 8 bases match TRBD2. The germline CDR1 and CDR2 sequences are SGHDT and YYEEEE. The CDR3 totals 17 residues. This CDR3 is CVSSPRGGASVLNEQFL. The CDR3, as DNA: TGTGTCAGCAGCCCCCGGGGGGGAGCATCTGTTCTCAATGAGCAGTTCTTA.

The table lists this clonotype with a count of one. Just one base apart from a much larger clone, this may be a read error. CDR3 residues: CASSSGQASRNTIYF. CDR3 in DNA: TGTGCCAGCAGCTCTGGACAGGCCTCTCGAAACACCATATATTTT. This chain uses TRBV7-8 with TRBJ1-3; TRBD1 matches at 7 bases. The germline gives CDR1 SGHVS, CDR2 FQNEAQ. The CDR3 covers 15 residues.

As to this clonotype: Sequence at one end of the junction differs from germline and may be a read error. J is TRBJ2-7 and V is TRBV12-5, with D perhaps TRBD1 (6 bases). There are 13 residues in the CDR3. CDR1 is LGHNT, CDR2 FRNRAP, per germline. The CDR3 loop reads CASAVDRWYGQYF. The CDR3 coding sequence is TGTGCTAGTGCCGTCGACAGGTGGTACGGGCAGTACTTC.

The chain links TRBV6-6 to TRBJ1-2; D is uncertain. Germline-derived CDR1 and CDR2 are MNHNY and SVGAGI (reference sequence). CDR3 length: 13 amino acids. Trimming shortened V by 5 bases and J by 8 bases, and 15 bases separated the two germline ends. CDR3 in DNA: TGTGCCAGCAGTCCCAGACCTCAGGACGGCTACACCTTC. This gives the protein CASSPRPQDGYTF.

This clonotype was found a few times. The chain combines TRBV28 with TRBJ1-2; D is uncertain. CDR3 length: 15 residues. Trimming shortened V by 5 bases and J by 4 bases, and 17 bases separated the two germline ends. Germline V gene lookup returns CDR1 MDHEN and CDR2 SYDVKM. CDR3: CASSISRGYLYGYTF. In DNA form, the CDR3 reads TGTGCCAGCAGTATTTCCCGAGGGTATCTCTATGGCTACACCTTC.

A note on this clonotype: A much larger clone differs from this one at a single base, so this may be a read error. The CDR3 loop reads CASSPHRLAGGRTGELFF. The DNA of the CDR3 is TGTGCCAGCAGTCCGCACCGACTAGCGGGAGGCCGGACCGGGGAGCTGTTTTTT. This sequence joins TRBV7-8 and TRBJ2-2; 13 bases are a match to TRBD2. CDR3 length: 18 residues. V lost 6 bases to trimming and J lost 5 bases; unmatched junction nucleotides: 12. The germline V gene encodes CDR1 SGHVS and CDR2 FQNEAQ.

Remarks on this clonotype: This likely comes from a read error, as the CDR3 has no conserved phenylalanine or tryptophan at its end. The DNA is left out, because the CDR3 cannot be placed on it with certainty; the CDR3 is given as TCRdb lists it. The chain links TRBV4-1 to TRBJ2-7; TRBD2 reflects the table's D call only, with no check against the DNA. CDR1 and CDR2 from the germline V gene are MGHRA and YSYEKL. The CDR3 sequence runs 15 residues, both termini included. CDR3 residues: CASSHVTSGRAWRYL.

This clonotype has just one count. An end of the junction does not agree with germline; a read error may underlie this. The chain has TRBV11-2 and TRBJ2-1, with 11 bases that match TRBD2. The CDR3 covers 16 residues. The germline V gene encodes CDR1 SGHAT and CDR2 FQNNGV. The CDR3 protein is CACILNSGRVDNKQFF. The CDR3 DNA is TGTGCCTGCATCTTAAATAGCGGGAGGGTTGACAATAAGCAGTTCTTC. The entire variable domain, with the rest obtained from reference TRBV11-2 and TRBJ2-1, is as follows: EAGVAQSPRYKIIEKRQSVAFWCNPISGHATLYWYQQILGQGPKLLIQFQNNGVVDDSQLPKDRFSAERLKGVDSTLKIQPAKLEDSAVYLCACILNSGRVDNKQFFGPGTRLTVL.

This clonotype appeared a single time. The genes are TRBV11-2 and TRBJ2-1, with TRBD2 matching 8 bases. With V trimmed by 10 bases and J by 8 bases, 19 bases remained unmatched. Germline assignment: CDR1 SGHAT and CDR2 FQNNGV. This CDR3 is built from 16 residues. CDR3 sequence (DNA): TGTGCCAACAGTCCCGGGCTAGCGGGCGATTACGATGAGCAGTTCTTC. Amino acid sequence: CANSPGLAGDYDEQFF.

This clonotype was detected only once. The CDR3 ends on some other residue instead of the conserved phenylalanine or tryptophan, so this is likely a read error. CDR3 residues: CASMSWSLDRGTDTQYL. CDR3 sequence (DNA): TGTGCCAGCATGTCTTGGTCCCTTGACAGGGGCACAGATACGCAGTATCTT. The chain links TRBV11-3 to TRBJ2-3, with 7 bases that match TRBD1. Germline V gene lookup returns CDR1 SGHNT and CDR2 YENEEA. The CDR3 has 17 residues. The junction had 14 bases not matched to a gene; V was cut back by 7 bases and J by 1 base.

A remark on this clonotype: The junction departs from the called germline gene at one end, perhaps through a read error. The chain has TRBV28 and TRBJ1-4; 11 nucleotides align to TRBD1. Germline CDR1 is MDHEN and CDR2 is SYDVKM. This CDR3 has 15 amino acids. The DNA for the CDR3 is TGCGCCAGCAGCAGGACAGGGGGCCGAAGTGAAAAACTGTTTTTT. Amino acids: CASSRTGGRSEKLFF. The whole variable domain, filled in from reference TRBV28 and TRBJ1-4, reads DVKVTQSSRYLVKRTGEKVFLECVQDMDHENMFWYRQDPGLGLRLIYFSYDVKMKEKGDIPEGYSVSREKKERFSLILESASTNQTSMYLCASSRTGGRSEKLFFGSGTQLSVL.

The sample holds many counts of this clonotype. This chain links TRBV12-3 or TRBV12-4 with TRBJ2-7; tentative D call: TRBD1 (6 bases). The length of the CDR3 is 15 residues. The ends were cut back, 1 base at V and 3 bases at J, with 13 bases in the middle. The CDR3 DNA follows: TGTGCCAGCAGTTTAGTTCGACAGGTCAACTACGAGCAGTACTTC. Residues: CASSLVRQVNYEQYF.